These 29 T cell receptor beta chains share one sample of origin, sequenced in a study of Tregs in tolerant kidney transplant recipients. Libraries were prepared by immunoSEQ multiplex PCR; TCRdb keeps only in-frame clonotypes and omits some of them. The table lists tens of thousands of clones, around nine tenths of them singletons. Sequencing used CD8+ T cells from blood. These receptor sequences come from a human donor in good health.

The V and J genes are TRBV10-1 and TRBJ2-2; a weak D match, TRBD1 (5 bases). Trimming stripped 3 bases from V and 0 bases from J, with 11 bases between. The CDR3 is 16 residues long. CDR1 WNHNN and CDR2 SYGVQD come from the germline V gene (reference sequence). As DNA, the CDR3 is TGCGCCAGCAGTGAAAGCCGGACAACGAACACCGGGGAGCTGTTTTTT. Translating it yields CASSESRTTNTGELFF.

The CDR3 bases are TGTGCCAGCAGCCAACCCGGACTAGCGGGACGGGGGAGCTACGAGCAGTACTTC. Translating it yields CASSQPGLAGRGSYEQYF. V gene TRBV4-2 combines with J gene TRBJ2-7; 12 bases agree with TRBD2. Germline-derived CDR1 and CDR2 are LGHNA and YNFKEQ. V was pared by 2 bases and J by 3 bases, with 11 bases of the junction left unmatched. The CDR3 is 18 amino acids.

V usage is TRBV4-2 and J usage is TRBJ1-1, with 9 bases lining up with TRBD1. Germline V gene data show CDR1 as LGHNA and CDR2 as YNFKEQ. CDR3 length: 15 residues. The V segment lost 7 bases and the J segment 5 bases; nucleotides outside the gene matches: 11. The CDR3 coding sequence is TGTGCCAGCAAAAGGGACAGGGCATTTCGGACTGAAGCTTTCTTT. It translates to CASKRDRAFRTEAFF.

The chain has TRBV19 and TRBJ2-7; TRBD1 matches 12 bases. The CDR3 runs to 17 residues. The trim removed 3 bases at V and 5 bases at J, leaving 11 bases unmatched. Germline V CDR1 and CDR2: LNHDA, SQIVND (reference sequence). CDR3 nucleotides: TGTGCCAGTAGTATTTTCCCCCGGGACAGGGGGCTGAACGAGCAGTACTTC. Translating it yields CASSIFPRDRGLNEQYF.

The chain couples TRBV10-2 to TRBJ1-5; D perhaps matches TRBD1 (6 bases). Trimming left V 4 bases short and J 2 bases short, with 6 bases between. The CDR3 loop spans 13 amino acids. CDR1 WSHSY and CDR2 SAAADI come from the germline V gene. The CDR3 reads CASSGTGNQPQHF. The CDR3 nucleotides are TGCGCCAGCAGTGGGACAGGCAATCAGCCCCAGCATTTT.

The chain links TRBV6-1 to TRBJ1-6, with 7 nucleotides matching TRBD1. From germline, CDR1 is MNHNS and CDR2 SASEGT. This CDR3 comprises 18 residues. After removal of 4 bases from V and 9 bases from J, the junction contained 18 bases not matched to a gene. CDR3 DNA sequence: TGTGCCAGCAGTGCAGGGTTCCAGGGGGTCGGTGGGCCTTCACCCCTCCACTTT. The encoded protein is CASSAGFQGVGGPSPLHF.

The chain carries TRBV6-4 and TRBJ1-2; the D gene is possibly TRBD1 (6 bases). The germline gives CDR1 MRHNA, CDR2 SNTAGT. The CDR3 is made up of 16 amino acids. The ends were cut back, 5 bases at V and 2 bases at J, with 18 bases in the middle. The CDR3 loop is CASSPPLWGRNYGYTF. The CDR3 DNA sequence: TGTGCCAGCAGTCCCCCTCTATGGGGGCGAAACTATGGCTACACCTTC.

J is TRBJ1-2 and V is TRBV7-9, with 10 bases aligning to TRBD1. CDR1 SEHNR and CDR2 FQNEAQ come from the germline V gene (reference sequence). V gave up 3 bases and J gave up 5 bases; unmatched junction bases: 6. The CDR3 covers 15 residues. The CDR3 region is CASSLTDRGPYGYTF. As DNA, the CDR3 is TGTGCCAGCAGCTTGACAGACAGGGGGCCTTATGGCTACACCTTC.

The V call is TRBV5-4, the J call TRBJ2-5; 12 positions agree with TRBD2. Germline CDR1 and CDR2: SGHNT and YYREEE (reference sequence). The ends lost 4 bases at V and 5 bases at J; junction bases unmatched: 6. This CDR3 has 15 residues. The CDR3 DNA reads as TGTGCCAGCAGCCCACCGGGACTAGCGGGTGAGACCCAGTACTTC. Its translation is CASSPPGLAGETQYF.

With respect to this clone: One end of the junction is discordant with germline, which a read error may explain. This chain joins TRBV4-1 and TRBJ2-1, with 8 bases identical to TRBD2. CDR1 is MGHRA, CDR2 YSYEKL, per germline. The CDR3 loop spans 14 amino acids. The CDR3 region is CASSHERGYSEQFF. In DNA, the CDR3 is TGCGCCAGCAGCCATGAGCGGGGGTACAGTGAGCAGTTCTTC.

This clone was detected a few times. This chain joins TRBV9 and TRBJ2-1; D is unclear. This CDR3 contains 11 residues. V was pared by 4 bases and J by 6 bases, with 5 bases between. Germline CDR1 reads SGDLS; CDR2 reads YYNGEE. This CDR3 is CASSLTNEQFF. The CDR3 DNA follows: TGTGCCAGCAGCCTGACCAATGAGCAGTTCTTC.

This CDR3 is CASSFIGTGERTQHF. The CDR3 coding sequence is TGTGCCAGCAGTTTTATTGGGACAGGGGAACGGACCCAGCATTTT. The V gene is TRBV27, the J gene TRBJ1-5; 10 bases agree with TRBD1. With V trimmed by 3 bases and J by 11 bases, 10 bases remained unmatched. Germline CDR1 and CDR2: MNHEY and SMNVEV (reference sequence). The CDR3 loop spans 15 amino acids.

The chain has TRBV4-2 and TRBJ2-5; a possible D gene is TRBD2 (6 bases). The ends were cut back, 4 bases at V and 2 bases at J, with 17 bases in the middle. CDR1 and CDR2 from the germline V gene are LGHNA and YNFKEQ. This CDR3 contains 16 residues. CDR3 sequence: CASSLRGAGRQETQYF. The CDR3 coding sequence is TGTGCCAGCAGCCTTCGTGGGGCGGGACGGCAAGAGACCCAGTACTTC.

The chain links TRBV4-1 to TRBJ1-5, with D possibly being TRBD1 (5 bases). V was trimmed by 2 bases and J by 7 bases, leaving 9 bases between them. Germline-derived CDR1 and CDR2 are MGHRA and YSYEKL. CDR3 length: 13 residues. The DNA for the CDR3 is TGCGCCAGCAGCCAATCGACAGCGCAGCCCCAGCATTTT. It codes for CASSQSTAQPQHF.

This clone was detected a few times. At one end, the junction sequence differs from germline, possibly due to a read error. The chain combines TRBV7-7 with TRBJ2-2; TRBD1 matches 9 bases. Per the germline V gene, CDR1 is SSHAT and CDR2 is FNYEAQ (reference sequence). The CDR3 is made up of 18 amino acids. Written as DNA, the CDR3 is TGTGCTAGCAGCATCACTCCGGACAGGGGAAGAGACACCGGGGAGCTGTTTTTT. Translation: CASSITPDRGRDTGELFF.

The rearrangement joins TRBV7-9 to TRBJ1-4; 7 nucleotides align to TRBD1. The CDR3 consists of 14 residues. Germline CDR1 reads SEHNR; CDR2 reads FQNEAQ (reference sequence). After removal of 5 bases from V and 6 bases from J, the junction contained 6 bases not matched to a gene. The DNA for the CDR3 is TGTGCCAGCAGCCCAGGGGGAGAGGATGAAAAACTGTTTTTT. It encodes CASSPGGEDEKLFF. The full variable domain, its missing parts supplied by reference TRBV7-9 and TRBJ1-4, is DTGVSQNPRHKITKRGQNVTFRCDPISEHNRLYWYRQTLGQGPEFLTYFQNEAQLEKSRLLSDRFSAERPKGSFSTLEIQRTEQGDSAMYLCASSPGGEDEKLFFGSGTQLSVL.

The chain recombines TRBV7-9 with TRBJ1-1; D possibly corresponds to TRBD1 (6 bases). The V and J ends lost 2 bases and 1 base respectively, with 11 bases between them. This CDR3 region has 15 residues. CDR1 is SEHNR and CDR2 is FQNEAQ in the germline V gene (reference sequence). In nucleotides, the CDR3 is TGTGCCAGCAGCTTACTCGCGGACAGGAACACTGAAGCTTTCTTT. Protein product: CASSLLADRNTEAFF. Full variable domain (missing parts from reference TRBV7-9 and TRBJ1-1): DTGVSQNPRHKITKRGQNVTFRCDPISEHNRLYWYRQTLGQGPEFLTYFQNEAQLEKSRLLSDRFSAERPKGSFSTLEIQRTEQGDSAMYLCASSLLADRNTEAFFGQGTRLTVV.

CDR3 residues: CASSDGQGIRTGELFF. DNA of the CDR3: TGTGCCAGCAGCGACGGACAGGGGATAAGGACCGGGGAGCTGTTTTTT. The J gene is TRBJ2-2, the V gene TRBV5-6, with 9 bases fitting TRBD1. The CDR3 has 16 residues. Germline CDR1 SGHDT, CDR2 YYEEEE. Trimming cost V 4 bases and J 5 bases; bases outside gene matches: 9.

This clone was observed once. The V and J genes are TRBV27 and TRBJ2-5; D unresolved. Germline loops: CDR1 MNHEY, CDR2 SMNVEV (reference sequence). The V end lost 7 bases, the J end lost 1 base, and 19 bases lay between the germline ends. The CDR3 covers 16 residues. The CDR3 reads CASKPESAGPQETQYF. The CDR3 nucleotides read TGTGCCAGCAAACCAGAATCGGCAGGCCCCCAAGAGACCCAGTACTTC.

This clone was seen once. This chain links TRBV10-1 with TRBJ2-1, with D tentatively TRBD1 (5 bases). Looked up from germline, CDR1 is WNHNN and CDR2 is SYGVQD (reference sequence). V was cut by 4 bases and J by 2 bases, with 15 bases left in between. The CDR3 consists of 16 residues. CDR3 nucleotide sequence: TGCGCCAGCAGTGGTAGTGAGTGGGGCGCCTACAATGAGCAGTTCTTC. It yields the protein CASSGSEWGAYNEQFF.

This clone was recorded a few times. The chain combines TRBV4-1 with TRBJ2-1; TRBD2 matches at 12 bases. V was clipped by 4 bases and J by 7 bases; unmatched bases: 17. CDR1 is MGHRA, CDR2 YSYEKL, per germline. The CDR3 is made up of 19 amino acids. DNA of the CDR3: TGCGCCAGCAGCCCGGGGTCACCGGGACTAGCGGGTTTCTGGAATGAGCAGTTCTTC. It yields the protein CASSPGSPGLAGFWNEQFF.

The chain is built from TRBV6-4 and TRBJ2-1, with D possibly matching TRBD2 (6 bases). Trimming left V 6 bases short and J 4 bases short, with 22 bases between. This CDR3 spans 17 amino acids. Germline CDR1 reads MRHNA; CDR2 reads SNTAGT. The CDR3 sequence is CASSLDDRGLLYNEQFF. Here the CDR3 DNA reads TGTGCCAGCAGCTTAGATGATCGGGGACTCCTTTACAATGAGCAGTTCTTC.

This chain connects TRBV29-1 to TRBJ2-7; D not resolved. Per germline, CDR1 SQVTM and CDR2 ANQGSEA. The V and J ends lost 4 bases and 7 bases respectively, with 11 bases between them. This CDR3 is 11 amino acids long. The CDR3 DNA sequence: TGCAGCGTTGTAAGTCCGTTGGAGCAGTACTTC. Protein: CSVVSPLEQYF.

This chain connects TRBV4-1 to TRBJ2-2, with 12 bases aligning to TRBD2. CDR1 is MGHRA, CDR2 YSYEKL, per germline. Losses at the gene ends were 4 bases for V and 6 bases for J; bases not matched to a gene: 6. The CDR3 has 16 residues. The CDR3 DNA reads TGCGCCAGCAGCCCCCGACTAGCGGGGGCCCCCGGGGAGCTGTTTTTT. This gives the protein CASSPRLAGAPGELFF.

This clone was seen once. The chain joins TRBV14 to TRBJ2-7; D is ambiguous. Germline lookup yields CDR1 SGHDN and CDR2 FVKESK. CDR3 size: 14 residues. V lost 4 bases to trimming and J lost 2 bases, with 12 bases between them. In DNA, the CDR3 is TGTGCCAGCAGCCTGTTGTTAAGTACCTACGAGCAGTACTTC. It codes for CASSLLLSTYEQYF.

CDR3 DNA sequence: TGTGCCAGCACCCCCTTAGGGGTCCAGGTCTACAATGAGCAGTTCTTC. Protein product: CASTPLGVQVYNEQFF. This sequence joins TRBV5-4 and TRBJ2-1; the D gene is possibly TRBD1 (5 bases). Germline CDR1 is SGHNT and CDR2 is YYREEE (reference sequence). The CDR3 extends over 16 amino acids. The V end lost 6 bases, the J end lost 3 bases, and 19 bases lay between the germline ends.

The chain employs TRBV6-1 and TRBJ1-1, with a weak D call TRBD1 (5 bases). V was trimmed by 1 base and J by 7 bases, leaving 16 bases between them. This CDR3 contains 15 residues. Looked up from germline, CDR1 is MNHNS and CDR2 is SASEGT. The chain's CDR3 is CASSEEAAGQSEAFF. CDR3 sequence (DNA): TGTGCCAGCAGTGAAGAAGCCGCGGGGCAGAGTGAAGCTTTCTTT.

The V gene is TRBV10-3, the J gene TRBJ2-5; no definite D call. Germline V gene data show CDR1 as ENHRY and CDR2 as SYGVKD. This CDR3 is 13 amino acids long. V was cut by 10 bases and J by 0 bases, with 12 bases left in between. In nucleotides, the CDR3 is TGTGCCACCCGGAAGGCTAACCAAGAGACCCAGTACTTC. Protein product: CATRKANQETQYF.

V gene TRBV7-6 combines with J gene TRBJ2-5; 8 bases are shared with TRBD2. The germline CDR1 and CDR2 sequences are SGHVS and FNYEAQ. The V gene end was trimmed by 2 bases and the J gene end by 5 bases; junction bases not matched to a gene: 10. The CDR3 extends over 16 amino acids. CDR3 loop: CASSLRRLAGRETQYF. Written as DNA, the CDR3 is TGTGCCAGCAGCTTACGTCGCCTAGCGGGTCGGGAGACCCAGTACTTC.